Listed below are T cell receptor beta chains from one sample, sequenced in a study of blood T cell repertoires in COVID-19. The table came from immunoSEQ multiplex PCR; TCRdb's copy has only in-frame clones and leaves some out. The sample has fewer than 70,000 clones, 80% to 90% seen once. The specimen was peripheral blood. These receptors came from a man aged 45 to 65 with active COVID-19. CDR3s include the opening cysteine and the closing phenylalanine or tryptophan. Fields, in order: D gene, J gene, V gene, clone size, CDR3 protein, CDR3 DNA. D genes are given only for firm matches. Clone size is stated in some rows and not others, as once, few, many or a class when expanded.

TRBD1 TRBJ2-1 TRBV5-6 - CASSPVETGALNEQFF TGTGCCAGCAGCCCGGTGGAGACAGGGGCCCTCAATGAGCAGTTCTTC
- TRBJ2-1 TRBV9 - CASSVVGSTYNEQFF TGTGCCAGCAGCGTAGTGGGCAGTACCTACAATGAGCAGTTCTTC
- TRBJ1-6 TRBV6-5 - CASSYSLGPEDSPLHF TGTGCCAGCAGTTACTCACTGGGGCCCGAGGATTCACCCCTCCACTTT
- TRBJ1-1 TRBV20-1 once CSASSSNTEAFF TGCAGTGCTAGTAGCTCGAACACTGAAGCTTTCTTT
TRBD2 TRBJ2-3 TRBV25-1 - CASTNRGEGDTQYF TGTGCCAGCACCAACCGGGGGGAAGGGGATACGCAGTATTTT
- TRBJ1-1 TRBV20-1 few CSASWTTHTEAFF TGCAGTGCTAGTTGGACTACCCATACTGAAGCTTTCTTT
- TRBJ1-4 TRBV29-1 few CSVVGGGREKLFF TGCAGCGTTGTGGGGGGGGGACGCGAAAAACTGTTTTTT
TRBD2 TRBJ2-7 TRBV9 - CASSVGGGTYEQYF TGTGCCAGCAGCGTGGGCGGGGGGACCTACGAGCAGTACTTC
- TRBJ1-6 TRBV19 - CASSGATGYNSPLHF TGTGCCAGTAGTGGGGCGACAGGATATAATTCACCCCTCCACTTT
- TRBJ1-1 TRBV4-1 - CASSQGGEAFF TGCGCCAGCAGCCAAGGCGGTGAAGCTTTCTTT
- TRBJ1-5 TRBV6-5 - CASTAIEGSTPQHF TGTGCCAGCACCGCCATAGAGGGTAGCACGCCCCAGCATTTT
TRBD1 TRBJ2-1 TRBV11-3 - CASSQGAYNEQFF TGTGCCAGCAGCCAGGGGGCATACAATGAGCAGTTCTTC
TRBD2 TRBJ2-3 TRBV5-6 - CASRPRLAVSDTQYF TGTGCCAGCAGGCCCCGACTAGCTGTATCAGATACGCAGTATTTT
- TRBJ2-2 TRBV5-4 - CASSLTSSNTGELFF TGTGCCAGCAGCTTGACTAGCTCCAACACCGGGGAGCTGTTTTTT
- TRBJ1-4 TRBV5-1 - CASSLSGNEKLFF TGCGCCAGCAGCTTATCAGGGAACGAAAAACTGTTTTTT
- TRBJ1-1 TRBV10-3 - CAINTDRSNTEAFF TGTGCCATCAATACCGACAGGTCGAACACTGAAGCTTTCTTT
- TRBJ1-5 TRBV7-8 - CASSLERTVNQPQHF TGTGCCAGCAGCTTAGAAAGGACAGTCAATCAGCCCCAGCATTTT
- TRBJ1-1 TRBV5-1 - CASRDDGTEAFF TGCGCCAGCAGAGATGACGGGACAGAAGCTTTCTTT
- TRBJ1-2 TRBV6-6 - CASWGGNYGYTF TGTGCCAGCTGGGGAGGGAACTATGGCTACACCTTC
TRBD1 TRBJ1-1 TRBV10-2 - CASSLTGGLRANTEAFF TGCGCCAGCAGTCTAACAGGGGGGCTGCGGGCGAACACTGAAGCTTTCTTT
- TRBJ1-5 TRBV4-1 - CASSQFSRAQPQHF TGCGCCAGCAGCCAGTTTTCGAGGGCTCAGCCCCAGCATTTT
TRBD1 TRBJ1-2 TRBV6-6 - CASREQGAGGYTF TGTGCCAGCAGGGAACAGGGGGCTGGAGGCTACACCTTC
- TRBJ2-5 TRBV7-8 - CASSLGLGAGETQYF TGTGCCAGCAGCTTAGGCCTGGGGGCAGGGGAGACCCAGTACTTC
TRBD2 TRBJ2-3 TRBV15 - CATSRDLGGVSTDTQYF TGTGCCACCAGCAGAGATTTGGGGGGGGTTTCCACAGATACGCAGTATTTT
TRBD1 TRBJ1-1 TRBV6-5 - CASKQQGVNTEAFF TGTGCCAGTAAACAACAGGGGGTTAACACTGAAGCTTTCTTT
TRBD1 TRBJ1-5 TRBV5-1 - CASSRYPDRGPQPQHF TGCGCCAGCAGTCGCTATCCGGACAGGGGGCCGCAGCCCCAGCATTTT
TRBD2 TRBJ2-5 TRBV19 - CASSGGTTSGNDATQYF TGTGCCAGTAGTGGGGGCACGACTAGCGGGAACGATGCGACCCAGTACTTC
- TRBJ1-6 TRBV7-3 - CASSPSPFGGSPLHF TGTGCCAGCAGCCCTAGCCCGTTTGGCGGTTCACCCCTCCACTTT
- TRBJ1-4 TRBV2 - CASSVQGSNEKLFF TGTGCCAGCAGTGTTCAGGGCTCTAATGAAAAACTGTTTTTT
- TRBJ1-1 TRBV6-6 - CASSYSGLNTEAFF TGTGCCAGCAGTTACTCGGGGCTAAACACTGAAGCTTTCTTT
TRBD1 TRBJ1-6 TRBV4-1 - CASSPGQGNSPLHF TGCGCCAGCAGCCCGGGACAGGGGAATTCACCCCTCCACTTT
TRBD2 TRBJ2-2 TRBV14 - CASSHRTSGGTGELFF TGTGCCAGCAGCCATCGGACTAGCGGGGGGACCGGGGAGCTGTTTTTT
- TRBJ2-1 TRBV6-1 - CASSGSHGTPSSEDEQFF TGTGCCAGCAGTGGCAGCCATGGGACACCGTCTTCAGAAGATGAGCAGTTCTTC
TRBD1 TRBJ1-2 TRBV18 - CASSPLGQDYGYTF TGTGCCAGCTCACCACTGGGACAGGACTATGGCTACACCTTC
TRBD1 TRBJ2-7 TRBV7-2 - CASSPGTGGIDEQYF TGTGCCAGCAGCCCCGGGACAGGGGGGATCGACGAGCAGTACTTC
TRBD2 TRBJ2-3 TRBV18 - CASSPRGPSGVETDTQYF TGTGCCAGCTCACCAAGAGGTCCTAGCGGGGTTGAGACAGATACGCAGTATTTT
TRBD1 TRBJ2-5 TRBV5-1 - CASRARRTGGQETQYF TGCGCCAGCAGAGCAAGGCGGACAGGGGGCCAAGAGACCCAGTACTTC
TRBD2 TRBJ2-5 TRBV5-1 - CASSPTSGRPETQYF TGCGCCAGCAGCCCAACTAGCGGACGTCCAGAGACCCAGTACTTC
- TRBJ2-1 TRBV5-4 - CASRSQDRSYNEQFF TGTGCCAGCAGGAGCCAAGACAGGTCCTACAATGAGCAGTTCTTC
TRBD1 TRBJ1-1 TRBV25-1 - CASSEFVTGAMNTEAFF TGTGCCAGCAGTGAATTCGTGACAGGGGCTATGAACACTGAAGCTTTCTTT
- TRBJ1-1 TRBV6-2/TRBV6-3 - CASSYLTDTNTEAFF TGTGCCAGCAGTTACTTGACAGATACGAACACTGAAGCTTTCTTT
TRBD1 TRBJ1-2 TRBV6-5 - CASTSGTAYGYTF TGTGCCAGCACTTCCGGGACAGCCTATGGCTACACCTTC
- TRBJ2-2 TRBV2 few CASTKLGGNTGELFF TGTGCCAGCACGAAACTAGGAGGGAACACCGGGGAGCTGTTTTTT
TRBD1 TRBJ2-1 TRBV15 - CATSRWDRRSDEQFF TGTGCCACCAGCAGATGGGACAGGCGTTCGGATGAGCAGTTCTTC
TRBD2 TRBJ2-3 TRBV9 - CASSVQSGGADTQYF TGTGCCAGCAGCGTACAGTCGGGGGGGGCGGATACGCAGTATTTT
TRBD2 TRBJ2-5 TRBV11-3 - CASSLGWAGGAEETQYF TGTGCCAGCAGCTTAGGCTGGGCCGGGGGGGCCGAGGAGACCCAGTACTTC
- TRBJ1-2 TRBV7-3 - CASSPGDGGRYTF TGTGCCAGCAGTCCCGGGGACGGAGGGCGCTACACCTTC
- TRBJ1-4 TRBV30 - CAWSADRLNEKLFF TGTGCCTGGAGTGCCGACAGACTTAATGAAAAACTGTTTTTT
- TRBJ1-5 TRBV19 few CASSLQANAQPQHF TGTGCCAGTAGTTTACAGGCAAACGCACAGCCCCAGCATTTT
- TRBJ1-2 TRBV18 - CASHRQDNLGGYTF TGTGCCAGCCACCGACAGGACAACCTCGGTGGCTACACCTTC
- TRBJ2-5 TRBV29-1 - CSVPRQETQYF TGCAGCGTTCCCAGACAAGAGACCCAGTACTTC
TRBD2 TRBJ2-3 TRBV5-6 - CASSFRRAGMGDTQYF TGTGCCAGCAGCTTTCGTCGAGCGGGGATGGGAGATACGCAGTATTTT
TRBD2 TRBJ2-2 TRBV15 - CATSTGGLAGARPGELFF TGTGCCACCAGCACTGGAGGACTAGCGGGGGCCCGACCCGGGGAGCTGTTTTTT